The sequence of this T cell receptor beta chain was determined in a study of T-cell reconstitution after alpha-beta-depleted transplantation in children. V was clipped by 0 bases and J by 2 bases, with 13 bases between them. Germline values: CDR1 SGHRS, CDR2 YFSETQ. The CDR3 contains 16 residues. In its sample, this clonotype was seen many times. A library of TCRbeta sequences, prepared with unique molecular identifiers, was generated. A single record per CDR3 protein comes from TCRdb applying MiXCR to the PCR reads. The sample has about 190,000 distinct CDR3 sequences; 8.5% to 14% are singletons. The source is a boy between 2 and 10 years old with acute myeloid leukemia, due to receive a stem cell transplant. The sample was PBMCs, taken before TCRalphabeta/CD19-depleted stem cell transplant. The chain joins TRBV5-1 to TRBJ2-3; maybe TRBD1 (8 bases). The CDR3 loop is CASSLGQGTITDTQYF. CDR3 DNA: TGCGCCAGCAGCTTGGGACAGGGGACTATCACAGATACGCAGTATTTT.